This T cell receptor (beta chain) was captured in a study of tumor and adjacent non-tumor tissue in lung cancer. Study context: There were 11 to 12 adenocarcinoma, 2 squamous cell carcinoma and 1 small cell lung cancer cases.

This clonotype was found many times. Its specificity is unknown. No cell sorting was done before RNA was extracted from the tissue. Trimming stripped 6 bases from V and 5 bases from J, with 14 bases between. This CDR3 contains 13 residues. CDR1 is MDHEN and CDR2 is SYDVKM in the germline V gene. A modified ARM-PCR protocol with three rounds of nested PCR amplified TCRbeta. In TCRdb, the multiplex PCR reads were re-called with MiXCR into one record per CDR3 protein. The data contain roughly 150,000 distinct CDR3 sequences, around 60% of them seen just once; the ten biggest clones take up 15% to 20%. Study results and caveats: In normal lung, the top 100 clones were significantly more dominant than in tumor.

The chain joins TRBV28 to TRBJ2-7; a weak D match, TRBD1 (5 bases). The origin of this receptor is a man aged 60-69 years with small cell lung cancer. The sequenced sample was lung tumor tissue. The CDR3 spells CASSQTAPNEQYF. The CDR3 DNA reads as TGTGCCAGCAGCCAGACAGCCCCTAACGAGCAGTACTTC.